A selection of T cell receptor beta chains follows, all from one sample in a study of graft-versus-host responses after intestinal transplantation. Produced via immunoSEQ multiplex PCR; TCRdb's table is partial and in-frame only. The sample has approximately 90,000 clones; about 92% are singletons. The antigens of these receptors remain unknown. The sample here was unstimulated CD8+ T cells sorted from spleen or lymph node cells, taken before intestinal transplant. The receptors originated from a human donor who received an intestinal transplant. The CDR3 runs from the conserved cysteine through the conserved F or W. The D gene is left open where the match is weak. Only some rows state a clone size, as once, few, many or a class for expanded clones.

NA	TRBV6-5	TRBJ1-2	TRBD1	CASSYSRGKDYGYTF	TGTGCCAGCAGTTACTCCAGGGGGAAGGACTATGGCTACACCTTC
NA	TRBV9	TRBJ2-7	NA	CASSGQGYEQYF	TGTGCCAGCAGCGGGCAGGGCTACGAGCAGTACTTC
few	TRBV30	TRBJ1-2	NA	CAWSVVQGDGYTF	TGTGCCTGGAGTGTAGTGCAGGGCGATGGCTACACCTTC
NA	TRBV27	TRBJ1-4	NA	CASRPTGEVEKLFF	TGTGCCAGCAGACCGACGGGGGAGGTTGAAAAACTGTTTTTT
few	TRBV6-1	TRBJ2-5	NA	CASSEVERAQETQYF	TGTGCCAGCAGTGAAGTGGAGCGGGCTCAAGAGACCCAGTACTTC
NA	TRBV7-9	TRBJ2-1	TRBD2	CASSLDERGLNDEQFF	TGTGCCAGCAGCTTAGATGAGCGGGGACTGAACGATGAGCAGTTCTTC
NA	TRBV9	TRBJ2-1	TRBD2	CASSVGAGVNNEQFF	TGTGCCAGCAGCGTAGGGGCGGGGGTCAACAATGAGCAGTTCTTC
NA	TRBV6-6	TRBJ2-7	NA	CASSYSGTSYEQYF	TGTGCCAGCAGTTACTCCGGGACAAGCTACGAGCAGTACTTC
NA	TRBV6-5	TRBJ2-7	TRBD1	CASRSNRGSIYEQYF	TGTGCCAGCAGATCCAACAGGGGGTCGATTTACGAGCAGTACTTC
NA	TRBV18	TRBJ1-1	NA	CASSPNWSQREAFF	TGTGCCAGCTCACCAAATTGGAGCCAGAGAGAAGCTTTCTTT
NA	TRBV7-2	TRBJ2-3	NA	CASSLRLLDHTDTQYF	TGTGCCAGCAGCTTACGACTACTCGATCACACAGATACGCAGTATTTT
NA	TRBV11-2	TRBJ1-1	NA	CASSPLRNPEAFF	TGTGCCAGCAGCCCACTCAGGAACCCTGAAGCTTTCTTT
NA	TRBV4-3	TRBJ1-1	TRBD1	CASSQDRGVGTEAFF	TGCGCCAGCAGCCAAGACAGGGGGGTTGGCACTGAAGCTTTCTTT
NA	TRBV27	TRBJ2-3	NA	CASSPGSTDTQYF	TGTGCCAGCAGTCCGGGTAGCACAGATACGCAGTATTTT
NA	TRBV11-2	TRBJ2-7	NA	CASSFASSYEQYF	TGTGCCAGCAGCTTTGCGAGCTCCTACGAGCAGTACTTC
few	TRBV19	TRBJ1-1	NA	CASNLGRLNTEAFF	TGTGCCTCTAACCTGGGCAGGTTGAACACTGAAGCTTTCTTT